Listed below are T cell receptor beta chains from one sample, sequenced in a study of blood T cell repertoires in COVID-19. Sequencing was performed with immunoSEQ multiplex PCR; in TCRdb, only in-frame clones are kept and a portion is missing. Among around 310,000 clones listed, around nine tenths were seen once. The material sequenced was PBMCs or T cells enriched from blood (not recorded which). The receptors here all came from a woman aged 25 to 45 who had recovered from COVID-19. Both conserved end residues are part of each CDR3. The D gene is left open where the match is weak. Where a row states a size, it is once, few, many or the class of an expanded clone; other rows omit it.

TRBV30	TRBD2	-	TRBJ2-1	TGTGCCTGGAGTTACGGGAGGTGGTACAATGAGCAGTTCTTC	CAWSYGRWYNEQFF
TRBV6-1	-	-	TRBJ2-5	TGTGCCAGCAGTCCCTTATCAGGGGTGGAGACCCAGTACTTC	CASSPLSGVETQYF
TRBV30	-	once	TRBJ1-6	TGTGCCTGGAGTGTAAAGGGGCCCAGGGGTCCCCTCCACTTT	CAWSVKGPRGPLHF
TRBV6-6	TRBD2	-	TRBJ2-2	TGTGCCAGCAGTCCTCTCTATGGGGGGGAACACACCGGGGAGCTGTTTTTT	CASSPLYGGEHTGELFF
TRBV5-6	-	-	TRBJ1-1	TGTGCCAGCAGCGCTCAGGGGTCGAACACTGAAGCTTTCTTT	CASSAQGSNTEAFF
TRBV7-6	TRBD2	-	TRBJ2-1	TGTGCCAGCAGTACTATAGCGGGAGACTCCTACAATGAGCAGTTCTTC	CASSTIAGDSYNEQFF
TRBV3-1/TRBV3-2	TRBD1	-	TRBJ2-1	TGTGCCAGCAGCCTCGGGACAGTCGGTGAGCAGTTCTTC	CASSLGTVGEQFF
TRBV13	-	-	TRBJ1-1	TGTGCCAGCAGCTTTACAGAGGGGAACACTGAAGCTTTCTTT	CASSFTEGNTEAFF
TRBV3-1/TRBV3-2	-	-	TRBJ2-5	TGTGCCAGCAGCCAACGGGTGGAGCCTAACCAAGAGACCCAGTACTTC	CASSQRVEPNQETQYF
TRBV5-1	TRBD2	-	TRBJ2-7	TGCGCCAGCACTCTCGGAGCGGGAGACTCCTACGAGCAGTACTTC	CASTLGAGDSYEQYF
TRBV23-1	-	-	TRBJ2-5	TGCGCCAGCAGGACGTCGACAACGCAAGAGACCCAGTACTTC	CASRTSTTQETQYF
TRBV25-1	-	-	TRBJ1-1	TGTGCCAGCGAACAGGGAAACACTGAAGCTTTCTTT	CASEQGNTEAFF
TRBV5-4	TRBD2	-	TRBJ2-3	TGTGCCAGCAGCTTGCCTAGCGGGAGTGGTACAGATACGCAGTATTTT	CASSLPSGSGTDTQYF
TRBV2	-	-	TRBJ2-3	TGTGCCAGCAACCTAGGTATAGGGAGGAATAAAAATACGCAGTATTTT	CASNLGIGRNKNTQYF
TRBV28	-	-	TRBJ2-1	TGTGCCAGCAGGCTCAGCTCCTACAATGAGCAGTTCTTC	CASRLSSYNEQFF
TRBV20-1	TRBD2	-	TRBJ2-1	TGCAGTGCTAGTTTGATGCTAGCGGGAGTCTACAATGAGCAGTTCTTC	CSASLMLAGVYNEQFF
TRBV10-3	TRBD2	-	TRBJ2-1	TGTGCCATCAGAGGTGCGCCTAGCGGGAGGGCTGCCGATGAGCAGTTCTTC	CAIRGAPSGRAADEQFF
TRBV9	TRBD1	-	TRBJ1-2	TGTGCCAGCAGCGAAGTGGGACAGGGGTTTGGCTACACCTTC	CASSEVGQGFGYTF
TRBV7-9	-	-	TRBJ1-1	TGTGCCAGCAGCCAAGGGGCGGAGGGAATGGAAGCTTTCTTT	CASSQGAEGMEAFF
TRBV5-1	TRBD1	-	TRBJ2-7	TGCGCCAGCAGCTGGGGACAGGGGGGCGGGTTCCTCTACGAGCAGTACTTC	CASSWGQGGGFLYEQYF
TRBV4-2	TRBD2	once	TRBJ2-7	TGTGCCAGCAGCTCCCCTGGCGGGACTAGGCCCTACGAGCAGTACTTC	CASSSPGGTRPYEQYF
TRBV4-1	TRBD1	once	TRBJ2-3	TGCGCCAGCAGTCACCAGGGGGCGGGTGGAACAGATACGCAGTATTTT	CASSHQGAGGTDTQYF
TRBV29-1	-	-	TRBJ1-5	TGCAGCGTTGCAGGGATTATCAGTGAGCCCCAGCATTTT	CSVAGIISEPQHF
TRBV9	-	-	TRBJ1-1	TGTGCCAGCAGCGTAGAGCCCGGGGAAGAAGCTTTCTTT	CASSVEPGEEAFF
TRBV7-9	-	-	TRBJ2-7	TGTGCCAGCAGCTTGAACCGGTTCTACGAGCAGTACTTC	CASSLNRFYEQYF
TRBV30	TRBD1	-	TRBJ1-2	TGTGCCTGCCCTCTTGGACAGGGTGTCTCTAGCTATGGCTACACCTTC	CACPLGQGVSSYGYTF
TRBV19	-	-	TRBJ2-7	TGTGCCAGTAGTATAGGTAGCCCAGCCTACGAGCAGTACTTC	CASSIGSPAYEQYF
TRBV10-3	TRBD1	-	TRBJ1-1	TGTGCCATCAGTGACCGGGGGACAGGCACTGAAGCTTTCTTT	CAISDRGTGTEAFF
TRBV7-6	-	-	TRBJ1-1	TGTGCCAGCAGCTCGGGGACTGGGAACACTGAAGCTTTCTTT	CASSSGTGNTEAFF
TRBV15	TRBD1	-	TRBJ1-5	TGTGCCACCAGCCTCTGGACAGGGGGCTTAGGGCAGCCCCAGCATTTT	CATSLWTGGLGQPQHF
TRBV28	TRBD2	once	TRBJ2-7	TGTGCCAGCAGTCTCACTAGCGGGAACACCTACGAGCAGTACTTC	CASSLTSGNTYEQYF
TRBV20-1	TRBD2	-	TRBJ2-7	TGCAGTGCTAGTTTAGCGGGAGGGTCTCGGGGGCAGTACTTC	CSASLAGGSRGQYF
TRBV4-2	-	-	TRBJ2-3	TGTGCCAGCAGCCTCTACACAGATACGCAGTATTTT	CASSLYTDTQYF
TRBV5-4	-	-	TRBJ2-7	TGTGCCAGCAGCTTGGGGTCAGGGGGGCGCTACGAGCAGTACTTC	CASSLGSGGRYEQYF
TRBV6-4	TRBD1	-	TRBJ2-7	TGTGCCCTTCCACGCTCCGGGACAGGGAACTACGAGCAGTACTTC	CALPRSGTGNYEQYF
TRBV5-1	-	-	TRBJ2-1	TGCGCCAGCAGCTTGGCGCTGAGCTCCTACAATGAGCAGTTCTTC	CASSLALSSYNEQFF
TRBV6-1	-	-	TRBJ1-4	TGTGCCAGCAGTGAGGGGCAGTCCCCCGCAACTAATGAAAAACTGTTTTTT	CASSEGQSPATNEKLFF
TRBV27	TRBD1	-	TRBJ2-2	TGTGCCAGCAGTTTACGGACAGGGGCGACCGGGGAGCTGTTTTTT	CASSLRTGATGELFF
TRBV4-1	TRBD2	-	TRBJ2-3	TGCGCCAGCAGCCAAGATGCCAGCGGGATGGGGGATACGCAGTATTTT	CASSQDASGMGDTQYF
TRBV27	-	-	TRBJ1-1	TGTGCCAGCAGTTTACACAAGGCGGCGAACACTGAAGCTTTCTTT	CASSLHKAANTEAFF
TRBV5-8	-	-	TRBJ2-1	TGTGCCAGCAACAGGGAGCCAGGGGACTACAATGAGCAGTTCTTC	CASNREPGDYNEQFF
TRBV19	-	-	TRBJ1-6	TGTGCCAGTAATGCTATGGACACGGTTAATTCACCCCTCCACTTT	CASNAMDTVNSPLHF
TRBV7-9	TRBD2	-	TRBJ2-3	TGTGCCAGCAGCTTCCCGGGGGACTACGATCGCACAGATACGCAGTATTTT	CASSFPGDYDRTDTQYF
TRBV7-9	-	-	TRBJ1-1	TGTGCCAGCAGCTCGACAGTTCTAAGGGACACTGAAGCTTTCTTT	CASSSTVLRDTEAFF
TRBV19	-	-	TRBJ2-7	TGTGCCAGTAGCGTCTCCAGCGGACCCTACGAGCAGTACTTC	CASSVSSGPYEQYF
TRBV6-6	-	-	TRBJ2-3	TGTGCCAGCAGTTACTCGACTGACAGGACCTTTTTT	CASSYSTDRTFF
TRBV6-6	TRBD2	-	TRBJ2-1	TGTGCCAGCGGGAGCGGGAGAAATTACAATGAGCAGTTCTTC	CASGSGRNYNEQFF
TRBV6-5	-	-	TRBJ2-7	TGTGCCAGCAGCCGCGGGGACAGCGAAGCCTACGAGCAGTACTTC	CASSRGDSEAYEQYF
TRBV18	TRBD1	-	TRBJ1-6	TGTGCCAGCTCCCCACAAGACAGGGGCATAAATTCACCCCTCCACTTT	CASSPQDRGINSPLHF
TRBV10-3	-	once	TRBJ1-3	TGTGCCATCAGTGCAGCAGGGTATGGAAACACCATATATTTT	CAISAAGYGNTIYF
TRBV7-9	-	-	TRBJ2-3	TGTGCCAGCAGCTTAGGTTCCGGGATCGGATCGTATTTT	CASSLGSGIGSYF
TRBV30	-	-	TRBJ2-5	TGTGCCCGATCTCCAGGGCCCGAGGAGACCCAGTACTTC	CARSPGPEETQYF